A selection of T cell receptor beta chains follows, all from one sample in a study of T-cell memory formation after mild COVID-19. A single record per CDR3 protein comes from TCRdb applying MiXCR to the 5' RACE reads. The table has 500,000 to 650,000 distinct CDR3 sequences, roughly 20% seen once. The sample consisted of PBMCs or a T cell subset sorted from them (not recorded which). Every receptor here comes from an adult woman who had mild COVID-19 (a few samples of this study predate the infection). Cell type and time point are not known. Both conserved end residues are part of each CDR3. D genes are given only for firm matches. The size field is filled for only some rows; it gives once, few, many or a size class.

>17|TRBJ2-1|TRBD2|TRBV6-2/TRBV6-3|.
TGTGCCAGCAGTTACTCGCGACTAGCGGGAGGAGGTGTTGAGCAGTTCTTC
CASSYSRLAGGGVEQFF
>15|TRBJ1-5|.|TRBV6-2/TRBV6-3|few
TGTGCCAGCAGTTACAGCAGGGCTTATGATCAGCCCCAGCATTTT
CASSYSRAYDQPQHF
>17|TRBJ1-3|TRBD1|TRBV20-1|.
TGCAGTGCTAGTCTGGCAGGGACAGCAAGTACTGGAAACACCATATATTTT
CSASLAGTASTGNTIYF
>15|TRBJ2-7|.|TRBV11-2|.
TGTGCCAGCAGCCTCCGACAGGCCAGCTCCTACGAGCAGTACTTC
CASSLRQASSYEQYF
>16|TRBJ2-3|TRBD1|TRBV19|.
TGTGCCAGTACCACACGACGACAGGGATACACAGATACGCAGTATTTT
CASTTRRQGYTDTQYF
>13|TRBJ1-6|.|TRBV2|.
TGTGCCAGCAGTAGTTCGGGGTCTTCACCCCTCCACTTT
CASSSSGSSPLHF
>15|TRBJ2-5|TRBD2|TRBV6-1|few
TGTGCCAGCGTCAGGACTAGCGGGGGCCCAGAGACCCAGTACTTC
CASVRTSGGPETQYF
>16|TRBJ2-3|.|TRBV2|.
TGTGCCACCGCAGCGGAGACAGGTTCCAGCACAGATACGCAGTATTTT
CATAAETGSSTDTQYF
>11|TRBJ1-6|.|TRBV30|.
TGTGCCTGGATTTTAAGATATAGCCTCCACTTT
CAWILRYSLHF
>16|TRBJ2-3|.|TRBV21-1|.
TGTGCCAGCAGCAAAGCAGCTAGCGGGGGCGCAGATACGCAGTATTTT
CASSKAASGGADTQYF
>11|TRBJ2-5|.|TRBV5-1|.
TGCGCCAGCAAGATGCAAGAGACCCAGTACTTC
CASKMQETQYF
>14|TRBJ1-1|.|TRBV6-5|.
TGTGCCAGCAGTCGTACCGGGCCGGAGACTGAAGCTTTCTTT
CASSRTGPETEAFF
>15|TRBJ1-1|TRBD1|TRBV6-6|.
TGTGCCAGCAGTTACGGCGGGACAGGGAACACTGAAGCTTTCTTT
CASSYGGTGNTEAFF
>14|TRBJ2-7|.|TRBV20-1|.
TGCAGTGCTTTGGGCCCAACCCAAGCCTACGAGCAGTACTTC
CSALGPTQAYEQYF
>16|TRBJ2-3|TRBD2|TRBV20-1|.
TGCAGTGCTCCCGACTGGACTAGCGGGGCGACAGATACGCAGTATTTT
CSAPDWTSGATDTQYF
>17|TRBJ1-5|TRBD1|TRBV24-1|few
TGTGCCACCAGTGATACGAGGACAGGGGTGCGCAATCAGCCCCAGCATTTT
CATSDTRTGVRNQPQHF
>16|TRBJ2-1|.|TRBV18|few
TGTGCCAGCTCACCGCTCCAGGGTCCAACCTACAATGAGCAGTTCTTC
CASSPLQGPTYNEQFF
>15|TRBJ2-2|.|TRBV5-5|.
TGTGCCAGCAGCTTTCTAGCTGCGAACACCGGGGAGCTGTTTTTT
CASSFLAANTGELFF
>16|TRBJ2-7|TRBD1|TRBV7-8|few
TGTGCCAGCAGCTTGGGGGCGGACAGGCGTTTCTACGAGCAGTACTTC
CASSLGADRRFYEQYF
>16|TRBJ2-7|TRBD1|TRBV11-2|few
TGTGCCAGCAGCGCCTCCGGGACAGGGGTTGGCTACGAGCAGTACTTC
CASSASGTGVGYEQYF
>14|TRBJ1-1|TRBD1|TRBV5-5|.
TGTGCCAGCACCTATGGGACAGCGGACACTGAAGCTTTCTTT
CASTYGTADTEAFF
>13|TRBJ1-5|.|TRBV10-3|.
TGTGCCATCAGTGGAGGGACGAATCAGCCCCAGCATTTT
CAISGGTNQPQHF
>17|TRBJ2-3|.|TRBV12-3/TRBV12-4|few
TGTGCCAGCAGTTCGACCTGGGGGACCTTCGGCACAGATACGCAGTATTTT
CASSSTWGTFGTDTQYF
>16|TRBJ1-2|.|TRBV14|.
TGTGCCAGCAGCCCACATTCACCGCAGGGTATGAGTGGCTACACCTTC
CASSPHSPQGMSGYTF
>14|TRBJ2-5|.|TRBV12-3/TRBV12-4|few
TGTGCCAGCAGTTTCGGGCGGACACAAGAGACCCAGTACTTC
CASSFGRTQETQYF
>13|TRBJ2-1|.|TRBV29-1|many
TGCAGCGGCCGAGGGAGCTCCTACAATGAGCAGTTCTTC
CSGRGSSYNEQFF
>12|TRBJ1-1|.|TRBV6-5|.
TGTGCCAGCAGTGGGGTGGGGCTCAAAGCTTTCTTT
CASSGVGLKAFF
>15|TRBJ1-2|.|TRBV7-2|.
TGTGCCAGCAGCGTATGGACGGTCTCTAACTATGGCTACACCTTC
CASSVWTVSNYGYTF
>16|TRBJ1-3|.|TRBV4-2|.
TGTGCCAGCAGCCAAGCCGGGGGCGGTTATGGAAACACCATATATTTT
CASSQAGGGYGNTIYF
>16|TRBJ1-2|TRBD1|TRBV12-3/TRBV12-4|.
TGTGCCAGCAGTCTCCCGGGACAGCTCGCCTACTATGGCTACACCTTC
CASSLPGQLAYYGYTF
>15|TRBJ1-3|.|TRBV5-1|.
TGCGCCAGCAGCTTGGAAGCAACGTCGGGAAACACCATATATTTT
CASSLEATSGNTIYF